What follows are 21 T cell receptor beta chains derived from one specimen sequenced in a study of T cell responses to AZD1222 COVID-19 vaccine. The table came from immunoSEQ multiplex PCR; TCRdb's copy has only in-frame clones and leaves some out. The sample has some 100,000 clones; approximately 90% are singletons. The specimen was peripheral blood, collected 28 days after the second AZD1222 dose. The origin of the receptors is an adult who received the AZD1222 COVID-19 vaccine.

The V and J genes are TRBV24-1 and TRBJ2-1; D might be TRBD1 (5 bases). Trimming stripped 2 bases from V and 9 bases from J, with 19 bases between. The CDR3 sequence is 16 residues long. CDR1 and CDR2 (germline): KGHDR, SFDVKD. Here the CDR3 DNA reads TGTGCCACCAGTGATTCGCATATACCGACAGAAGGTGAGCAGTTCTTC. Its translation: CATSDSHIPTEGEQFF.

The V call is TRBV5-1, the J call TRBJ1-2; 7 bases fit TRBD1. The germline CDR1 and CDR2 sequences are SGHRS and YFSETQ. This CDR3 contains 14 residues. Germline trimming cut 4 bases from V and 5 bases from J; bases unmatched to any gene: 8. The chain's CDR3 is CASSAGTEPYGYTF. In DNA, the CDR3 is TGCGCCAGCAGCGCGGGGACAGAACCTTATGGCTACACCTTC.

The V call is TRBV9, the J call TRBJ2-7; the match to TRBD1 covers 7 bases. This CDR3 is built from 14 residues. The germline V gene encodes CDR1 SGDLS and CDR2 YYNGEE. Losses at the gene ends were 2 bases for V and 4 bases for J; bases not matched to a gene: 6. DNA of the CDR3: TGTGCCAGCAGCGTCCGGGACAGACCTTACGAGCAGTACTTC. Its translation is CASSVRDRPYEQYF. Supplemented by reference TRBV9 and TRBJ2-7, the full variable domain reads DSGVTQTPKHLITATGQRVTLRCSPRSGDLSVYWYQQSLDQGLQFLIQYYNGEERAKGNILERFSAQQFPDLHSELNLSSLELGDSALYFCASSVRDRPYEQYFGPGTRLTVT.

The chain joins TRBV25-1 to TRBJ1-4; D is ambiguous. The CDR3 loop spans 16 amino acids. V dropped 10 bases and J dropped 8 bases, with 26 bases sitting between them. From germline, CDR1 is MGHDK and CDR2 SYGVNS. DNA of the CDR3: TGTGCCACTTTTGAGCCTGGGCCCGCGGAAAAAGAAAAACTGTTTTTT. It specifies CATFEPGPAEKEKLFF. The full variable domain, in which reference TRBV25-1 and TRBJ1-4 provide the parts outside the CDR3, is EADIYQTPRYLVIGTGKKITLECSQTMGHDKMYWYQQDPGMELHLIHYSYGVNSTEKGDLSSESTVSRIRTEHFPLTLESARPSHTSQYLCATFEPGPAEKEKLFFGSGTQLSVL.

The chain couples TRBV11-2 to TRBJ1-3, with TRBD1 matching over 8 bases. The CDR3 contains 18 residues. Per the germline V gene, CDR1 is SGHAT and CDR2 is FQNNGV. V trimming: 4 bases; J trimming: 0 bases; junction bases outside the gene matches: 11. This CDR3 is CASSSYKQGVVSGNTIYF. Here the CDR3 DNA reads TGTGCCAGCAGCTCCTACAAACAGGGGGTTGTCTCTGGAAACACCATATATTTT.

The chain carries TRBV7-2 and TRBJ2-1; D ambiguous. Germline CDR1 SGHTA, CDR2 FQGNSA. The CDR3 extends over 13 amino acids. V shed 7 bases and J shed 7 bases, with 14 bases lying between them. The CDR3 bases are TGTGCCAGCACCACCCGCTCCGGGAATGAGCAGTTCTTC. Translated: CASTTRSGNEQFF. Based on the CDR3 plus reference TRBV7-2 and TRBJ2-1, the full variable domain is GAGVSQSPSNKVTEKGKDVELRCDPISGHTALYWYRQSLGQGLEFLIYFQGNSAPDKSGLPSDRFSAERTGGSVSTLTIQRTQQEDSAVYLCASTTRSGNEQFFGPGTRLTVL.

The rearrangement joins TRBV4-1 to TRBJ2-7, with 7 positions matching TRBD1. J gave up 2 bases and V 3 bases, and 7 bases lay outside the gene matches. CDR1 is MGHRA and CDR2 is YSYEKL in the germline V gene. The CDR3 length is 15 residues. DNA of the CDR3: TGCGCCAGCAGCCAGGTCCGGGACAGCCCCTACGAGCAGTACTTC. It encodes CASSQVRDSPYEQYF.

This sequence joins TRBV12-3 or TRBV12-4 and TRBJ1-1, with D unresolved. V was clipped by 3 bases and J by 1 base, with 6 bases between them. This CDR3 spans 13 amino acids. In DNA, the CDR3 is TGTGCCAGCAGTTTGCGCAAGAACACTGAAGCTTTCTTT. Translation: CASSLRKNTEAFF.

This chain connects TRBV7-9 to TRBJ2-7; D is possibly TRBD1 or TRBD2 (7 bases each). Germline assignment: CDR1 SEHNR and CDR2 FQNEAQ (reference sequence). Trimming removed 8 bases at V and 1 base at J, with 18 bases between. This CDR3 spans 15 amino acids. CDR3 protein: CASRPGGGDSYEQYF. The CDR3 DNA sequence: TGTGCCAGCCGGCCAGGGGGAGGGGATTCCTACGAGCAGTACTTC.

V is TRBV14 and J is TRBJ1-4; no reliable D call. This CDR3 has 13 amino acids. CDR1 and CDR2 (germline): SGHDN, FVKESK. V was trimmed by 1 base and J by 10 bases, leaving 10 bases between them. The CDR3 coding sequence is TGTGCCAGCAGCCAAGCAAGTGCGGGAAAACTGTTTTTT. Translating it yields CASSQASAGKLFF.

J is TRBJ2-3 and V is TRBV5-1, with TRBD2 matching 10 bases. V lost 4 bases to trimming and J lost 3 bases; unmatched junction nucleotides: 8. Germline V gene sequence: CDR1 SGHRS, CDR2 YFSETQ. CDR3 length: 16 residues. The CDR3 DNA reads TGCGCCAGCAGCACAACTAGCGGGGTAGTAACAGATACGCAGTATTTT. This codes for CASSTTSGVVTDTQYF.

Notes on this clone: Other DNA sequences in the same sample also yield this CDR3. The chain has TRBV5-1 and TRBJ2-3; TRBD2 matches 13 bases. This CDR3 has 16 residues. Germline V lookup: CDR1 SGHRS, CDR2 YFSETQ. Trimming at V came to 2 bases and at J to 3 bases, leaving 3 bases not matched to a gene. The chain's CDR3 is CASSLGLAGVTDTQYF. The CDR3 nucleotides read TGCGCCAGCAGCTTAGGACTAGCGGGAGTGACAGATACGCAGTATTTT.

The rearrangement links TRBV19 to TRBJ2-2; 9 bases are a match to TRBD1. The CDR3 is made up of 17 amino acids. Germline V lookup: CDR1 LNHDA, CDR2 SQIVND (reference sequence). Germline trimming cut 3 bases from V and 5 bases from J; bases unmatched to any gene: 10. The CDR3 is CASSIPLGTGFTGELFF. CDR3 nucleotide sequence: TGTGCCAGTAGTATTCCCCTGGGGACAGGGTTTACCGGGGAGCTGTTTTTT.

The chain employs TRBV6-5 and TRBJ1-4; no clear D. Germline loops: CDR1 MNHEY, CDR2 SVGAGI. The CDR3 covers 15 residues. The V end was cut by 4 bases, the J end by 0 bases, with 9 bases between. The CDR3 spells CASSSPSATNEKLFF. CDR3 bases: TGTGCCAGCAGTTCCCCAAGCGCAACTAATGAAAAACTGTTTTTT.

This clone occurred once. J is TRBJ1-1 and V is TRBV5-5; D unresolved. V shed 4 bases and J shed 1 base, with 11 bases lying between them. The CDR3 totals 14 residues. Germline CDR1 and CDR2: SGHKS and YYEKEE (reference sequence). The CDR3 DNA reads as TGTGCCAGCAGCCCGGGTCCAGCGAACACTGAAGCTTTCTTT. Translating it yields CASSPGPANTEAFF.

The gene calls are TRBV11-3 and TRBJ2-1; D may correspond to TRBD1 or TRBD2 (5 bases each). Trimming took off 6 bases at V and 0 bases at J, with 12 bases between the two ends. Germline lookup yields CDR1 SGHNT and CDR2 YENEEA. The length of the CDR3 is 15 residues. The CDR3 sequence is CASREGSVSYNEQFF. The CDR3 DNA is TGTGCCAGCAGAGAGGGGTCCGTCTCCTACAATGAGCAGTTCTTC.

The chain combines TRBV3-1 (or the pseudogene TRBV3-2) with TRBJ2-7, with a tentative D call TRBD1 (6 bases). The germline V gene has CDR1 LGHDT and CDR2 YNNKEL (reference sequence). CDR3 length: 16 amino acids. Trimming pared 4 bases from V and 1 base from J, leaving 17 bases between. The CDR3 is CASSPYRQGLSYEQYF. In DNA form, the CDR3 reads TGTGCCAGCAGCCCCTATAGGCAGGGGCTATCCTACGAGCAGTACTTC.

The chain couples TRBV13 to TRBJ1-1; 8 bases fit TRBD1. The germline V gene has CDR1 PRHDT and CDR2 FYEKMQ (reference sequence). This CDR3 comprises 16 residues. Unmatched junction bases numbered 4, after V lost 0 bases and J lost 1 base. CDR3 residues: CASSLGQGAANTEAFF. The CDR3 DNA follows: TGTGCCAGCAGCTTAGGGCAGGGGGCGGCGAACACTGAAGCTTTCTTT. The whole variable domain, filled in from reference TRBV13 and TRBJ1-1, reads AAGVIQSPRHLIKEKRETATLKCYPIPRHDTVYWYQQGPGQDPQFLISFYEKMQSDKGSIPDRFSAQQFSDYHSELNMSSLELGDSALYFCASSLGQGAANTEAFFGQGTRLTVV.

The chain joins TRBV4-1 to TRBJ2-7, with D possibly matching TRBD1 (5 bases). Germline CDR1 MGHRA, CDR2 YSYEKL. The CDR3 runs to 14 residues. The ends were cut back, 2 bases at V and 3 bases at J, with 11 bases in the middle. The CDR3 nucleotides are TGCGCCAGCAGCCAACTGCAGGGTTTCTACGAGCAGTACTTC. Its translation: CASSQLQGFYEQYF.

Here the CDR3 reads CASSVGQGGPYEQYF. For the CDR3, the DNA is TGTGCCAGCAGCGTAGGACAGGGAGGGCCCTACGAGCAGTACTTC. This rearrangement joins TRBV9 to TRBJ2-7; the D call may be TRBD1 or TRBD2 (7 bases each). Trimming removed 0 bases at V and 2 bases at J, with 12 bases between. Germline lookup yields CDR1 SGDLS and CDR2 YYNGEE. There are 15 residues in the CDR3.

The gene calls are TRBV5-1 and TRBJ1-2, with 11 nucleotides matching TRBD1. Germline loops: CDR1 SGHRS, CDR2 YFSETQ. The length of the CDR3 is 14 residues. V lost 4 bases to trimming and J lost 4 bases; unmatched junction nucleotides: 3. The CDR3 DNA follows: TGCGCCAGCAGCCGGGACAGGGGGATCTATGGCTACACCTTC. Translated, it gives CASSRDRGIYGYTF.